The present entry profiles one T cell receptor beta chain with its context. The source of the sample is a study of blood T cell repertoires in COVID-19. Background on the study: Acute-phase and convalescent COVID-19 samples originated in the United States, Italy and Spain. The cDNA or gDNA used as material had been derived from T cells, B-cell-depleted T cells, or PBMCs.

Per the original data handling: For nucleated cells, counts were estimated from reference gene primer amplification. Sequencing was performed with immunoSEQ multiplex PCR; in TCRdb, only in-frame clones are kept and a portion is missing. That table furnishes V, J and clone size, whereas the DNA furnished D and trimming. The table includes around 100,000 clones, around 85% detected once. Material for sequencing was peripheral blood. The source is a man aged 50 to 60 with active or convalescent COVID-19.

CDR3 sequence: CASGSTPGTGVEKLFF. In DNA form, the CDR3 reads TGTGCTAGTGGTTCAACTCCCGGGACAGGGGTGGAAAAACTGTTTTTT. The gene calls are TRBV12-5 and TRBJ1-4; 10 bases fit TRBD1. CDR1 is LGHNT and CDR2 is FRNRAP in the germline V gene. This CDR3 spans 16 amino acids. Germline trimming cut 4 bases from V and 8 bases from J; bases unmatched to any gene: 10.